This T cell receptor (beta chain) originates from a study of T cells in Graves' hyperthyroidism and ophthalmopathy. This clonotype was observed at least ten times. The TCR beta CDR3 regions underwent amplification using RNA transcripts as the source. Primed by the HTBI set, a first-round RT-PCR was run on the TCR CDR3. TCRdb re-called the multiplex PCR reads through MiXCR, storing one row per CDR3 protein. The sample includes fewer than 500,000 distinct CDR3 sequences, under 15% seen only once; the top ten take under 15%. The sample was blood. The clonotype was recovered from a man between 18 and 29 years old with Graves' ophthalmopathy.

CDR3 sequence reads: CASRGGGDYNEQFF. The CDR3, as DNA: TGCGCCAGCCGGGGCGGGGGGGACTACAATGAGCAGTTCTTC. The gene calls are TRBV4-1 and TRBJ2-1, with 9 bases lining up with TRBD2. V was pared by 8 bases and J by 3 bases, with 5 bases of the junction left unmatched. Germline CDR1 is MGHRA and CDR2 is YSYEKL. This CDR3 spans 14 amino acids.